The clone carrying this T cell receptor beta chain is categorized as large. This sample is part of a study of PD-L1 blockade in urothelial cancer. At the level of the study: At 3 weeks after treatment start (second dose) and again at 6 weeks, blood was analyzed. Blood gave a median around 150,000 T cells.

Each PCR reaction had synthetic TCR analog templates spiked into it. Only in-frame clones appear in the TCRdb table, and some are missing; sequencing was by immunoSEQ multiplex PCR. Counted here are about 30,000 clones, about 90% occurring once; the ten biggest clones make up 3% to 4%. V gave up 5 bases and J gave up 3 bases; unmatched junction bases: 5. The CDR3 consists of 15 residues. CDR1 SGHDT and CDR2 YYEEEE come from the germline V gene. The V and J genes are TRBV5-6 and TRBJ2-1; 10 bases map to TRBD2. The material sequenced was PBMCs, taken around atezolizumab (anti-PD-L1) treatment. The receptor was isolated from a man between 50 and 59 years old with urothelial cancer. The CDR3 sequence: CASRPGLANYNEQFF. The DNA for the CDR3 is TGTGCCAGCAGACCGGGACTAGCGAACTACAATGAGCAGTTCTTC.